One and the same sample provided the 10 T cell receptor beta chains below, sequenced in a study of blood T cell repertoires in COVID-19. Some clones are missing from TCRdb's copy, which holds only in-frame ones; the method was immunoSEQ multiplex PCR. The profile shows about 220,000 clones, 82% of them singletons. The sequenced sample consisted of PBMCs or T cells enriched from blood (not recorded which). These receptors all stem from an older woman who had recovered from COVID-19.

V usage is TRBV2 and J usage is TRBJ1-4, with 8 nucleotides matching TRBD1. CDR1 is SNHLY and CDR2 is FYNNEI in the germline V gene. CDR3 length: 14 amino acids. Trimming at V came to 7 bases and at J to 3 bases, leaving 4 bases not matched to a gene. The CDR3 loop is CASTRQGSNEKLFF. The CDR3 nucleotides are TGTGCCAGCACTCGACAGGGGTCTAATGAAAAACTGTTTTTT.

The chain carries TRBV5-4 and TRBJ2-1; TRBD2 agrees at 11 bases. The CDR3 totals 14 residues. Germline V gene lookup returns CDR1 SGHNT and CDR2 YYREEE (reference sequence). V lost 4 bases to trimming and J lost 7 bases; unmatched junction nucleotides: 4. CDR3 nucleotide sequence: TGTGCCAGCAGCCAGGGACTAGCGGAGAATGAGCAGTTCTTC. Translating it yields CASSQGLAENEQFF.

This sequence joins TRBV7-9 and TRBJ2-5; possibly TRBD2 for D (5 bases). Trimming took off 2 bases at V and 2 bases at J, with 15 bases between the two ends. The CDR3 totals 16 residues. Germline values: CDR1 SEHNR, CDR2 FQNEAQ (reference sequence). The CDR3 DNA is TGTGCCAGCAGCTTAAAGTTGAGGGCAGAGCAAGAGACCCAGTACTTC. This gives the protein CASSLKLRAEQETQYF.

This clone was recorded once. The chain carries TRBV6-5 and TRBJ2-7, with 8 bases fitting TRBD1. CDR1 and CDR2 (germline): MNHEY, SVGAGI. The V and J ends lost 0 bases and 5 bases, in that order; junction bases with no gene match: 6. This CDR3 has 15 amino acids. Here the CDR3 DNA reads TGTGCCAGCAGTTACTCCTGGCAGGGGGCGGACGAGCAGTACTTC. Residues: CASSYSWQGADEQYF.

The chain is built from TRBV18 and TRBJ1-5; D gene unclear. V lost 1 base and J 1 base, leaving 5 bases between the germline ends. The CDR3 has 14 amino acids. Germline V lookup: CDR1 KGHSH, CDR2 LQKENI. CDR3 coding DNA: TGTGCCAGCTCACCACAGGAGAGCAATCAGCCCCAGCATTTT. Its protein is CASSPQESNQPQHF.

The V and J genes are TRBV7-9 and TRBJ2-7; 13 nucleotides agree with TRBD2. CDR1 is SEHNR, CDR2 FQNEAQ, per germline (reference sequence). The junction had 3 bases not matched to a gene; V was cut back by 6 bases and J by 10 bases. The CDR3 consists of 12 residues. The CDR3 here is CASRLAGGYQYF. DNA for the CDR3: TGTGCCAGCAGACTAGCGGGAGGGTATCAGTACTTC.

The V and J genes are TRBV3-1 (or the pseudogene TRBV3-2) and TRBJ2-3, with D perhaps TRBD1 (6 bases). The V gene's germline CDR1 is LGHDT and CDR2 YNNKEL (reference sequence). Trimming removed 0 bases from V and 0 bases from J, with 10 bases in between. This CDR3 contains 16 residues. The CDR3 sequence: CASSQDQGMSTDTQYF. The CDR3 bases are TGTGCCAGCAGCCAAGATCAGGGGATGAGCACAGATACGCAGTATTTT.

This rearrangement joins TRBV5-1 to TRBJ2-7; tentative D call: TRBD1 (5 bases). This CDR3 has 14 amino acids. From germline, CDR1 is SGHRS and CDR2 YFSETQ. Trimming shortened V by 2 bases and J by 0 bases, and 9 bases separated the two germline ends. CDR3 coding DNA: TGCGCCAGCAGCTTTCAGGGCCGCTCCTACGAGCAGTACTTC. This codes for CASSFQGRSYEQYF.

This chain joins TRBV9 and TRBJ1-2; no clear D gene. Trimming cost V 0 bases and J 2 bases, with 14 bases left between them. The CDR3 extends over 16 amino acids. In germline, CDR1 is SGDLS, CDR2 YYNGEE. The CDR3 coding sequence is TGTGCCAGCAGCGTAGGCGGAAGTTTTTCGAACTATGGCTACACCTTC. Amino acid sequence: CASSVGGSFSNYGYTF.

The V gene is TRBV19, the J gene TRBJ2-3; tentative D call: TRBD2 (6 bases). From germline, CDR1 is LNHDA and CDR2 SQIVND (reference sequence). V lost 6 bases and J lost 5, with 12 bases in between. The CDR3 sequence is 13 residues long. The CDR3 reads CASSGTGGDTQYF. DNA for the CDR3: TGTGCCAGTAGCGGGACTGGCGGAGATACGCAGTATTTT.